This T cell receptor (beta chain) was obtained from a study of blood T cell repertoires in COVID-19. The overall study: Sources were T cells, B-cell-depleted T cells, or PBMCs; the material itself was cDNA or gDNA.

The V segment lost 4 bases and the J segment 0 bases; nucleotides outside the gene matches: 2. The CDR3 has 16 amino acids. CDR1 and CDR2 (germline): GTSNPN, SVGIG (reference sequence). As processed by the authors: Amplification from reference gene primers served as the basis for estimated nucleated cell counts. Only in-frame clones appear in the TCRdb table, and some are missing; sequencing was by immunoSEQ multiplex PCR. That table supplies the V and J calls and clone size; D and trimming were determined from the DNA. The table records over 200,000 clones, roughly 86% of them present only once. This clone was recorded a few times.

V is TRBV30 and J is TRBJ2-2; 13 nucleotides agree with TRBD2. This receptor was identified in a woman aged 50 to 60 with active or convalescent COVID-19. Sequencing was done on a sample of peripheral blood. DNA for the CDR3: TGTGCCTGGACCGGGACTAGCGGGGCGAACACCGGGGAGCTGTTTTTT. Translating it yields CAWTGTSGANTGELFF.